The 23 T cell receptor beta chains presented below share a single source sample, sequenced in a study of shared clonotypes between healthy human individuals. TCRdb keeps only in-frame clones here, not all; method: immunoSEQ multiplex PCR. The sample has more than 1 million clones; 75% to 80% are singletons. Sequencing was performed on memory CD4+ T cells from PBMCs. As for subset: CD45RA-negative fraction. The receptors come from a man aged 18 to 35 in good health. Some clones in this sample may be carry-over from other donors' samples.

The CDR3 region has the DNA TGTGCCAGCAGCTTAGTAGGTCAGGGGGTTAATCAGCCCCAGCATTTT. This gives the protein CASSLVGQGVNQPQHF. The chain is built from TRBV7-9 and TRBJ1-5; 7 bases map to TRBD1. J gave up 4 bases and V 1 base, and 7 bases lay outside the gene matches. Germline CDR1 reads SEHNR; CDR2 reads FQNEAQ (reference sequence). The CDR3 spans 16 residues.

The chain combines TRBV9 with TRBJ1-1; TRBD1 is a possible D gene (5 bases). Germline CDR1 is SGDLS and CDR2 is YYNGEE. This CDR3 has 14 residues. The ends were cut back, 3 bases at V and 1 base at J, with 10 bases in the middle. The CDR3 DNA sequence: TGTGCCAGCAGCGCCAGGGTCGAGAACACTGAAGCTTTCTTT. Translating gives CASSARVENTEAFF.

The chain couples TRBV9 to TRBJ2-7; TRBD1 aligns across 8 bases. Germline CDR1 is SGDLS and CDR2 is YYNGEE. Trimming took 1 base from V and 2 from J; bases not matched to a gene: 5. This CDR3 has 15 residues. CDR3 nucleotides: TGTGCCAGCAGCGTAACCGGGACAGGAACCTACGAGCAGTACTTC. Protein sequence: CASSVTGTGTYEQYF.

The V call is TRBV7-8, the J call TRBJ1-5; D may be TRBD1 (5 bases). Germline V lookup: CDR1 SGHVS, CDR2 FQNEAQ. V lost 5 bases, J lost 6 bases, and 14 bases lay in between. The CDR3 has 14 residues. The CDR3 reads CASSTGALGQPQHF. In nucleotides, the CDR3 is TGTGCCAGCAGCACCGGGGCCCTCGGTCAGCCCCAGCATTTT.

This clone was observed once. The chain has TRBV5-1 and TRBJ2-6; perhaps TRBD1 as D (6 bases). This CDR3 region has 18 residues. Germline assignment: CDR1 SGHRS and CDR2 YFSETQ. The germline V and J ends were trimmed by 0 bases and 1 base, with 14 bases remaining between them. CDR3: CASSLVQGRGSGANVLTF. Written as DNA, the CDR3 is TGCGCCAGCAGCTTGGTCCAGGGTAGGGGGTCTGGGGCCAACGTCCTGACTTTC.

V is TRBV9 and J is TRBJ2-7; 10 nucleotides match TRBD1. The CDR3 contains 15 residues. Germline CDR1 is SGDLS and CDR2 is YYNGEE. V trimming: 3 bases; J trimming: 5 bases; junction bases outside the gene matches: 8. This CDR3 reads CASSARQGTGDEQYF. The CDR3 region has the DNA TGTGCCAGCAGCGCCCGACAGGGGACAGGGGACGAGCAGTACTTC.

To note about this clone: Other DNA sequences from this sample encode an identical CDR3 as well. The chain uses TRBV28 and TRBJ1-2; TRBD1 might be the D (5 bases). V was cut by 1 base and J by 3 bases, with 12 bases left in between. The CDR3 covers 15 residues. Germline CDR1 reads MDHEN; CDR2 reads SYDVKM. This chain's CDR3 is CASSLSPGTYYGYTF. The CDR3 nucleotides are TGTGCCAGCAGTTTATCCCCCGGGACCTACTATGGCTACACCTTC.

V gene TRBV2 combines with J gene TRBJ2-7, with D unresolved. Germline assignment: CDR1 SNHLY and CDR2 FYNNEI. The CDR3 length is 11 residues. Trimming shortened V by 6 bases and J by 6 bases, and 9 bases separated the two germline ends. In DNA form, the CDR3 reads TGTGCCAGCAGCGCATTGATCGAGCAGTACTTC. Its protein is CASSALIEQYF.

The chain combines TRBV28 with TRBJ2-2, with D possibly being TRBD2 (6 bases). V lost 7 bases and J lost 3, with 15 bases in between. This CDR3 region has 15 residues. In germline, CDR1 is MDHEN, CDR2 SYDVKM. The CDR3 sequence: CASKQALADTGELFF. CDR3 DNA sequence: TGTGCCAGCAAACAGGCACTAGCTGACACCGGGGAGCTGTTTTTT. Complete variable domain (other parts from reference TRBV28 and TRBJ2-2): DVKVTQSSRYLVKRTGEKVFLECVQDMDHENMFWYRQDPGLGLRLIYFSYDVKMKEKGDIPEGYSVSREKKERFSLILESASTNQTSMYLCASKQALADTGELFFGEGSRLTVL.

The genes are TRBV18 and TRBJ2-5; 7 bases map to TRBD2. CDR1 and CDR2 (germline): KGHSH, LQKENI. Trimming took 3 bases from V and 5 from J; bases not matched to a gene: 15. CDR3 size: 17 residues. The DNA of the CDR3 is TGTGCCAGCTCACCCTCGGCCTATGTGGGGGGGACGGAGACCCAGTACTTC. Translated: CASSPSAYVGGTETQYF.

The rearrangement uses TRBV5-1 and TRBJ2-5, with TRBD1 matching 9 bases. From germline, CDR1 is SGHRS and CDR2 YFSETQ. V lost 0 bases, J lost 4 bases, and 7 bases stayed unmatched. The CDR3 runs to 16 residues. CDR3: CASSLAPGQGGETQYF. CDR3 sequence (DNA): TGCGCCAGCAGCTTGGCACCGGGACAGGGAGGAGAGACCCAGTACTTC. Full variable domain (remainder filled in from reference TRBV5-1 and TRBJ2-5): KAGVTQTPRYLIKTRGQQVTLSCSPISGHRSVSWYQQTPGQGLQFLFEYFSETQRNKGNFPGRFSGRQFSNSRSEMNVSTLELGDSALYLCASSLAPGQGGETQYFGPGTRLLVL.

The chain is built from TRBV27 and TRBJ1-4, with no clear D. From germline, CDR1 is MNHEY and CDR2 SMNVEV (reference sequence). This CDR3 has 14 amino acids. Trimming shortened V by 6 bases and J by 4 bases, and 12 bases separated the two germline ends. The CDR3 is CASSRGRYNEKLFF. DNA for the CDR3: TGTGCCAGCAGCCGCGGACGGTATAATGAAAAACTGTTTTTT.

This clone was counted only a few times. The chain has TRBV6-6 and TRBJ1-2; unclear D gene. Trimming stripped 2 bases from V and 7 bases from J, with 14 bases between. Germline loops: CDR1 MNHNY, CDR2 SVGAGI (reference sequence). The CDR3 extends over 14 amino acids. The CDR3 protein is CASSYPTGEAGYTF. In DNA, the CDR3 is TGTGCCAGCAGTTACCCCACCGGGGAGGCTGGCTACACCTTC.

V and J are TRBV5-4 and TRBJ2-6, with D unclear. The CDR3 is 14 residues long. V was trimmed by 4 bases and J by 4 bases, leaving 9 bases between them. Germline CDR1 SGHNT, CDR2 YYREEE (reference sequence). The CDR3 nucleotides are TGTGCCAGCAGCCCATACGGGGGGGCCAACGTCCTGACTTTC. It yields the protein CASSPYGGANVLTF.

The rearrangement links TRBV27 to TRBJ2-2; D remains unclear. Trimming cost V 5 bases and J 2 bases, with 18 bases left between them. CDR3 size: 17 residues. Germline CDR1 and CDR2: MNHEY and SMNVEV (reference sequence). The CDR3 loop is CASSPTSFGLNTGELFF. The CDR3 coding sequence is TGTGCCAGCAGTCCTACTTCCTTTGGCTTAAACACCGGGGAGCTGTTTTTT.

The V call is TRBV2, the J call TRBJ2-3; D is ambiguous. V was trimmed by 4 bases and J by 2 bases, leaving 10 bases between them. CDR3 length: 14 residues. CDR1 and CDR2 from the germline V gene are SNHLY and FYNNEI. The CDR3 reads CASSGWVTTDTQYF. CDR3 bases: TGTGCCAGCAGTGGTTGGGTTACCACAGATACGCAGTATTTT.

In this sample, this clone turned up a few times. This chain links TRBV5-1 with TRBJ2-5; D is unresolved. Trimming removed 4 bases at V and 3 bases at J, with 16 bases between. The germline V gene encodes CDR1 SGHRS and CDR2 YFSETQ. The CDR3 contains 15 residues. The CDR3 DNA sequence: TGCGCCAGCAGCCATTTTAAAGGGTTCGAAGAGACCCAGTACTTC. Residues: CASSHFKGFEETQYF.

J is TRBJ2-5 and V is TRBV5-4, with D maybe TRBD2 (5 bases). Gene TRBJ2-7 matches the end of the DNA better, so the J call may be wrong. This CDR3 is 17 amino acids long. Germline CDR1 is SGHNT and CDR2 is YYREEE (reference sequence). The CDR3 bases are TGTGCCAGCAGCTTAGGGCCCACGGGAATTGTGTCCTACGAGCAGTACTTC. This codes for CASSLGPTGIVSYEQYF.

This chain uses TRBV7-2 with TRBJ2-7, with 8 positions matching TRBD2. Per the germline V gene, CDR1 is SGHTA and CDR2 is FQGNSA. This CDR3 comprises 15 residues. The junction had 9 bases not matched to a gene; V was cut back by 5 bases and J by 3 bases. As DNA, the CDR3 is TGTGCCAGCAGCCCCACGGCGGGAGGATTCTACGAGCAGTACTTC. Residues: CASSPTAGGFYEQYF.

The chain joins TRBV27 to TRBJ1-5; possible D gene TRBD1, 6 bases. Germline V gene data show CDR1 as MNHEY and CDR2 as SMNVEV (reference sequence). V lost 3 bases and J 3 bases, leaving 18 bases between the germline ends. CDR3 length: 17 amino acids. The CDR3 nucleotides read TGTGCCAGCAGTTTTTTTGGGGGCTCATCTGTCAATCAGCCCCAGCATTTT. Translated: CASSFFGGSSVNQPQHF.

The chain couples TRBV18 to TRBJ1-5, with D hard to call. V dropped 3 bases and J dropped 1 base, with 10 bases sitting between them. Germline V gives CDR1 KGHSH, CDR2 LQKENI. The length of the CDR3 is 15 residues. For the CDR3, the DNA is TGTGCCAGCTCACCCCCGTTGGGGAGCAATCAGCCCCAGCATTTT. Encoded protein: CASSPPLGSNQPQHF.

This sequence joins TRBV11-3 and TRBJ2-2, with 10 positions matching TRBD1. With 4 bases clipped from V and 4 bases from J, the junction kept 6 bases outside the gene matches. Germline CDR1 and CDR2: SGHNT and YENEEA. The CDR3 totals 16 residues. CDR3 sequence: CASSSTGGSSTGELFF. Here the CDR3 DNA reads TGTGCCAGCAGCTCGACAGGGGGCTCGAGCACCGGGGAGCTGTTTTTT.

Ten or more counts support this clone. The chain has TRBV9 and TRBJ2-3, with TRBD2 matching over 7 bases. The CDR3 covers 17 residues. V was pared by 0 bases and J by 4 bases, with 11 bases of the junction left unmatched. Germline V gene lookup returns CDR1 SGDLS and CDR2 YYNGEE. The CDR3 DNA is TGTGCCAGCAGCGTAGTAGCCCAGCGGGATCCACCAGATACGCAGTATTTT. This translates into CASSVVAQRDPPDTQYF.